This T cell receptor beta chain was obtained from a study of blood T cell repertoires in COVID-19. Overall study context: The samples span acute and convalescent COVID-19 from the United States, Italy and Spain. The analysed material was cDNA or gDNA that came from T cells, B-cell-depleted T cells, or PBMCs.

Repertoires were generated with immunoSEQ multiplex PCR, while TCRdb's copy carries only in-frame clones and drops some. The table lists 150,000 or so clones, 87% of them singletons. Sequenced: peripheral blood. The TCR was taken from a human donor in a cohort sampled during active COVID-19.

The CDR3: CASSLARYNEQFF. DNA of the CDR3: TGCGCCAGCAGCTTGGCCCGGTACAATGAGCAGTTCTTC. The J gene is TRBJ2-1, the V gene TRBV5-1; D not resolved. The CDR3 contains 13 residues. Germline V CDR1 and CDR2: SGHRS, YFSETQ. With 0 bases removed from V and 4 bases from J, the gap between germline ends came to 5 bases.